A single sample is the source of the 4 T cell receptor beta chains below, sequenced in a study of Graves' ophthalmopathy and Graves' hyperthyroidism. The authors amplified TCR beta CDR3 regions from RNA transcripts. First-round RT-PCR relied on HTBI primers, and a second-round multiplex PCR came next. TCRdb reprocessed the multiplex PCR reads with MiXCR, giving one entry per CDR3 protein. The sample lists more than 550,000 distinct CDR3 sequences, roughly two fifths occurring once. Sequenced: peripheral blood. The receptors were gathered from an adult man with Graves' ophthalmopathy.

This clonotype was detected many times. The chain couples TRBV7-9 to TRBJ2-5; a possible D gene is TRBD2 (6 bases). Trimming shortened V by 7 bases and J by 2 bases, and 11 bases separated the two germline ends. This CDR3 spans 13 amino acids. The V gene's germline CDR1 is SEHNR and CDR2 FQNEAQ (reference sequence). CDR3 protein: CASTPGEQETQYF. CDR3 nucleotide sequence: TGTGCCAGCACCCCGGGGGAGCAAGAGACCCAGTACTTC.

Ten or more counts support this clonotype. This CDR3 reads CASSMEGSTEAFF. CDR3 nucleotides: TGTGCCAGCAGCATGGAGGGTTCCACTGAAGCTTTCTTT. This sequence joins TRBV7-3 and TRBJ1-1; D is unclear. Trimming stripped 5 bases from V and 4 bases from J, with 11 bases between. CDR1 and CDR2 from the germline V gene are SGHTA and FQGTGA. CDR3 length: 13 amino acids.

The genes are TRBV10-3 and TRBJ2-5; TRBD2 matches 11 bases. Germline V gene lookup returns CDR1 ENHRY and CDR2 SYGVKD. This CDR3 has 12 residues. CDR3 in amino acids: CARLAGQETQYF. DNA for the CDR3: TGTGCTAGACTAGCGGGACAAGAGACCCAGTACTTC.

Only a few counts were recorded for this clonotype. This chain links TRBV7-2 with TRBJ2-2, with 8 bases that match TRBD1. Per the germline V gene, CDR1 is SGHTA and CDR2 is FQGNSA. The V and J ends lost 3 bases and 4 bases, in that order; junction bases with no gene match: 4. The CDR3 covers 15 residues. This chain's CDR3 is CASSFDRGSTGELFF. The CDR3 coding sequence is TGTGCCAGCAGCTTTGACAGGGGTAGCACCGGGGAGCTGTTTTTT.